This T cell receptor beta chain is from a study of shared clonotypes between healthy human individuals. Adult donors, all healthy and HIV-negative, had no recent acute infections or vaccinations. Findings of the study overall: In contrast to clonotypes shared by all four donors, non-shared clonotypes had lower generation probabilities. As a rule, naive subsets had a larger estimated richness than memory subsets.

Sequencing was performed with immunoSEQ multiplex PCR; in TCRdb, only in-frame clones are kept and a portion is missing. The sample lists a few million clones, around 90% seen once, with 0.11% to 0.15% in the top ten. Comments on this clone: No antigen is known for it.

CDR1 is GTSNPN, CDR2 SVGIG, per germline (reference sequence). The CDR3 runs to 11 residues. V lost 5 bases, J lost 7 bases, and 11 bases lay in between. Material: naive CD4+ T cells sorted from blood. Subset specified: CD45RA+ positively selected. The TCR was taken from a man in his late teens or twenties in good health. The chain uses TRBV30 and TRBJ1-2, with D perhaps TRBD1 (5 bases). The CDR3 spells CAWQGGGGYTF. DNA of the CDR3: TGTGCCTGGCAGGGAGGAGGTGGCTACACCTTC.